This T cell receptor (beta chain) appears in the sequencing data of a study of blood T cells in healthy people across ages. Findings and caveats of the study: PBMCs left unsorted prevented a conclusive naive versus antigen-experienced comparison. More naive CD4+ cells and higher diversity marked long-lived donors relative to aged donors.

Next came a second PCR, run for about 6 to 11 cycles, which used a sample-barcoded 5' primer along with a J-beta primer mix. TCRdb re-derived calls from the 5' RACE reads in MiXCR, one entry per CDR3 protein. Among about 1.6 million distinct CDR3 sequences listed, about 35% were seen once. As to this clonotype: Its specificity is unknown.

Looked up from germline, CDR1 is SGHDT and CDR2 is YYEEEE. Trimming at V came to 3 bases and at J to 4 bases, leaving 9 bases not matched to a gene. The CDR3 is made up of 16 amino acids. Peripheral blood was drawn, approximately 10 milliliters per donor. V is TRBV5-6 and J is TRBJ1-2, with TRBD1 matching 10 bases. The sequence was obtained from a woman aged 25 to 39 in good health. Sequencing was done on a sample of blood. In DNA form, the CDR3 reads TGTGCCAGCAGCTCGCCGGGACAGGGGAGGGTCTATGGCTACACCTTC. Amino acids: CASSSPGQGRVYGYTF.